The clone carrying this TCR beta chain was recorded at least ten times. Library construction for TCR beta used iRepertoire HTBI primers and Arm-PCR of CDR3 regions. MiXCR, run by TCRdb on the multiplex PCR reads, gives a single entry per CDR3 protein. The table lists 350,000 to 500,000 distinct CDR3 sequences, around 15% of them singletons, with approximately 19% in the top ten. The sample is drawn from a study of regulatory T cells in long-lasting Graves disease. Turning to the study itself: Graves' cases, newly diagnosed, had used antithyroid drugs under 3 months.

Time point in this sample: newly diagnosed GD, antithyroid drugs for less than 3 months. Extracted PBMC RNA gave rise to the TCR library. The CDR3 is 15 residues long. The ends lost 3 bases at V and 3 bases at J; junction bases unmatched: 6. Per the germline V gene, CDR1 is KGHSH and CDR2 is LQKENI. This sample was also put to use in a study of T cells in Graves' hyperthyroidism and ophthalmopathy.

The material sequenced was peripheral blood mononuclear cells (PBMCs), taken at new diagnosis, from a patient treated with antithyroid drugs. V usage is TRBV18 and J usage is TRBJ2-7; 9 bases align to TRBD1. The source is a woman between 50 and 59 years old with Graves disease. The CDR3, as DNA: TGTGCCAGCTCACCTGGGGGACAGGGTGACTACGAGCAGTACTTC. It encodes CASSPGGQGDYEQYF.